This T cell receptor beta chain was captured by sequencing in a study of T-cell reconstitution after alpha-beta-depleted transplantation in children. The V gene end was trimmed by 1 base and the J gene end by 3 bases; junction bases not matched to a gene: 6. CDR3 size: 16 residues. Germline V gene lookup returns CDR1 PRHDT and CDR2 FYEKMQ (reference sequence). During its preparation, the TCRbeta library received unique molecular identifiers. In TCRdb, the PCR reads were re-called with MiXCR into one record per CDR3 protein. The sample has more than 200,000 distinct CDR3 sequences; more than 20% are singletons.

The source material was PBMCs, mostly from graft donor cells, sampled 360 days after TCRalphabeta/CD19-depleted stem cell transplant. The sequence was obtained from a female patient aged 2 to 10 who had a stem cell transplant for congenital amegakaryocytic thrombocytopenia, so the T cells may come from the graft donor. The J gene is TRBJ2-5, the V gene TRBV13, with 9 bases that match TRBD2. For the CDR3, the DNA is TGTGCCAGCAGCTTAGATTCGGCGGGGGGGGAAGAGACCCAGTACTTC. This translates into CASSLDSAGGEETQYF.